This T cell receptor beta chain came from a study of T cell clonality in common variable immunodeficiency. Whole-study findings and limits: Compared with healthy controls, CVID subjects showed increased TCRbeta clonality, mostly in about a third.

This clone was detected many times. The target antigen is unknown. With the read ending 3 residues before the CDR3 end, the germline J gene is used to fill in that end. The CDR3 length is 15 residues. Trimming removed 7 bases at V and 2 bases at J, with 17 bases between. Equal genomic DNA amounts from CVID and control samples were sequenced. Sequencing used immunoSEQ multiplex PCR; TCRdb keeps in-frame clones, though not all of them. The sample yields under 35,000 clones, without any singletons. The TCR was taken from a person aged 18 to 75 in good health. The sample comprised peripheral blood mononuclear cells. The chain combines TRBV12-3 or TRBV12-4 with TRBJ2-5, with D tentatively TRBD1 or TRBD2 (5 bases each). CDR3 region: CASTPFERGQETQYF. Partial CDR3 DNA: TGTGCCAGCACCCCATTTGAGAGGGGACAAGAGACC.